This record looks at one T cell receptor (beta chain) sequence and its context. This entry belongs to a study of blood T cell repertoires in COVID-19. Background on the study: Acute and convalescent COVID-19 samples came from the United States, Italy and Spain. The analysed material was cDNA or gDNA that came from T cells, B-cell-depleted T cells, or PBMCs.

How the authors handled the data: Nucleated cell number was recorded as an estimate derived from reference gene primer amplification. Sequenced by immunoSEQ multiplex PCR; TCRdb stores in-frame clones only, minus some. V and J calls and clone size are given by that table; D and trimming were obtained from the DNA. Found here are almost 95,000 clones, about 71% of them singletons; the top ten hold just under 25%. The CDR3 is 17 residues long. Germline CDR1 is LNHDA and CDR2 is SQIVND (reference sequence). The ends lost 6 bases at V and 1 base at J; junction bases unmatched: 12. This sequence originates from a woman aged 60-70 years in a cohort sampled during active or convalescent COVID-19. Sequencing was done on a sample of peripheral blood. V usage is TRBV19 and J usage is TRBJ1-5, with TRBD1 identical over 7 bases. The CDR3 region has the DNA TGTGCCAGTAGGGGGGCAGGGGGATCCCACAGCAATCAGCCCCAGCATTTT. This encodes CASRGAGGSHSNQPQHF.